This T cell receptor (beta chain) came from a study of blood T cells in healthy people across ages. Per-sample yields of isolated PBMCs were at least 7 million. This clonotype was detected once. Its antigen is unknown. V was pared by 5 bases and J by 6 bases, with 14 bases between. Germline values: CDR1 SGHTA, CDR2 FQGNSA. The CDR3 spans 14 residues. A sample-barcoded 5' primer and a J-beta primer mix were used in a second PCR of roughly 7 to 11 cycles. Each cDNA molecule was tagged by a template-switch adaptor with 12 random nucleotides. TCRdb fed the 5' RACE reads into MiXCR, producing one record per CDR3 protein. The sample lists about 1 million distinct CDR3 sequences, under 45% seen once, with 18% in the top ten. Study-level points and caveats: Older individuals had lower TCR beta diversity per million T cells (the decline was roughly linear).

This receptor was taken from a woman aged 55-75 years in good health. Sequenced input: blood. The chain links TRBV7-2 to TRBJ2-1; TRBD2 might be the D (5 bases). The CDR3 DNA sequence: TGTGCCAGCAGCCCTCGGACTGCCCTCAATGAGCAGTTCTTC. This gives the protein CASSPRTALNEQFF.